These 9 T cell receptor beta chains originate from one sample sequenced in a study of CD8 T cells in ankylosing spondylitis. One entry per CDR3 protein, called by TCRdb with MiXCR from the 5' RACE reads. The table shows 200,000 to 250,000 distinct CDR3 sequences, with roughly 25% occurring only once. The sample consisted of blood, either unsorted or a sorted T cell fraction (not recorded which). Receptors were obtained from a male donor with ankylosing spondylitis or in good health (not recorded which).

This clonotype was detected only a few times. This rearrangement joins TRBV2 to TRBJ2-6; maybe TRBD1 (5 bases). This CDR3 region has 16 residues. Trimming left V 6 bases short and J 0 bases short, with 12 bases between. The germline V gene has CDR1 SNHLY and CDR2 FYNNEI. In nucleotides, the CDR3 is TGTGCCAGCAGCCCTGACAGCTACTCTGGGGCCAACGTCCTGACTTTC. Residues: CASSPDSYSGANVLTF.

This clonotype has at least ten counts. V usage is TRBV9 and J usage is TRBJ2-1; D gene unclear. Trimming pared 4 bases from V and 7 bases from J, leaving 15 bases between. CDR3 length: 14 residues. Germline V gene data show CDR1 as SGDLS and CDR2 as YYNGEE. CDR3 in amino acids: CASSIIPSANEQFF. For the CDR3, the DNA is TGTGCCAGCAGCATTATCCCCTCAGCAAATGAGCAGTTCTTC. Full variable domain (remainder filled in from reference TRBV9 and TRBJ2-1): DSGVTQTPKHLITATGQRVTLRCSPRSGDLSVYWYQQSLDQGLQFLIQYYNGEERAKGNILERFSAQQFPDLHSELNLSSLELGDSALYFCASSIIPSANEQFFGPGTRLTVL.

The genes are TRBV7-8 and TRBJ2-7, with unresolved D. This CDR3 has 14 residues. Germline lookup yields CDR1 SGHVS and CDR2 FQNEAQ. Trimming pared 5 bases from V and 2 bases from J, leaving 13 bases between. The DNA for the CDR3 is TGTGCCAGCAGCGTCGGCGGATCAACCTACGAGCAGTACTTC. Protein: CASSVGGSTYEQYF.

This clonotype was counted only a few times. The chain uses TRBV20-1 and TRBJ2-1, with TRBD2 identical over 7 bases. The length of the CDR3 is 14 residues. The V and J ends lost 0 bases and 6 bases, in that order; junction bases with no gene match: 5. Germline CDR1 and CDR2: DFQATT and SNEGSKA (reference sequence). CDR3 amino acids: CSARDRAGLNEQFF. In DNA, the CDR3 is TGCAGTGCTAGAGACCGAGCGGGACTCAATGAGCAGTTCTTC.

This clonotype was found many times. The J gene is TRBJ2-7, the V gene TRBV18; 8 nucleotides align to TRBD2. Germline-derived CDR1 and CDR2 are KGHSH and LQKENI. The V segment lost 3 bases and the J segment 5 bases; nucleotides outside the gene matches: 3. The CDR3 loop spans 13 amino acids. The DNA of the CDR3 is TGTGCCAGCTCACCGGGACTAGTGGACGAGCAGTACTTC. Translating it yields CASSPGLVDEQYF. Full variable domain (outside the CDR3, taken from reference TRBV18 and TRBJ2-7): NAGVMQNPRHLVRRRGQEARLRCSPMKGHSHVYWYRQLPEEGLKFMVYLQKENIIDESGMPKERFSAEFPKEGPSILRIQQVVRGDSAAYFCASSPGLVDEQYFGPGTRLTVT.

Ten or more counts support this clonotype. V gene TRBV11-1 combines with J gene TRBJ2-7; D is undetermined. Trimming pared 5 bases from V and 2 bases from J, leaving 13 bases between. Per the germline V gene, CDR1 is SGHAT and CDR2 is FQDESV (reference sequence). This CDR3 spans 14 amino acids. The CDR3 loop reads CASSPRTSAYEQYF. CDR3 bases: TGTGCCAGCAGCCCCAGGACCTCCGCCTACGAGCAGTACTTC.

The genes are TRBV6-5 and TRBJ2-3, with 10 nucleotides matching TRBD1. Germline V CDR1 and CDR2: MNHEY, SVGAGI. The trim removed 2 bases at V and 4 bases at J, leaving 3 bases unmatched. This CDR3 contains 15 residues. The CDR3 DNA reads as TGTGCCAGCAGTTACGCCGGGACAGGGGCAGATACGCAGTATTTT. Its protein product is CASSYAGTGADTQYF.

This clonotype occurred many times. This chain joins TRBV5-6 and TRBJ2-1; 7 bases agree with TRBD1. This CDR3 has 16 residues. The germline V gene has CDR1 SGHDT and CDR2 YYEEEE. V lost 4 bases to trimming and J lost 4 bases; unmatched junction nucleotides: 11. CDR3 in DNA: TGTGCCAGCAGCAAACAGGGGACGGGAACTTACAATGAGCAGTTCTTC. Residues: CASSKQGTGTYNEQFF.

This clonotype has a handful of counts. The chain carries TRBV20-1 and TRBJ2-7; 9 bases fit TRBD2. The CDR3 is 14 amino acids. The trim removed 0 bases at V and 4 bases at J, leaving 4 bases unmatched. CDR1 and CDR2 from the germline V gene are DFQATT and SNEGSKA (reference sequence). The CDR3 coding sequence is TGCAGTGCTAGAGAAGGCGGGAGGGCATACGAGCAGTACTTC. This gives the protein CSAREGGRAYEQYF.